This T cell receptor (beta chain) was sequenced during a study of human T cells and chemical hapten exposure. Each cDNA molecule in the library carried unique molecular identifiers. TCRdb passed the RACE reads through MiXCR, listing each CDR3 protein once. This sample has tens of thousands of distinct CDR3 sequences, with 10% to 13% found just once. In its sample, this clonotype was seen many times. The time point here: pre-sensitization, week 0. Noted treatment: therapeutic diphenylcyclopropenone sensitization with weekly scalp DPC. Sequences were derived from whole blood, sampled in connection with sensitization to the hapten diphenylcyclopropenone (DPC). The clonotype was recovered from a man aged 25-45 years with alopecia areata. Some clones in this sample may be carry-over from other donors' samples.

CDR3 amino acids: CSVVGLADNEQFF. The CDR3 DNA follows: TGCAGCGTGGTCGGACTAGCTGACAATGAGCAGTTCTTC. This chain uses TRBV29-1 with TRBJ2-1; 8 bases fit TRBD2. The CDR3 contains 13 residues. V dropped 6 bases and J dropped 5; count of bases not matched to a gene: 6. Germline V gene lookup returns CDR1 SQVTM and CDR2 ANQGSEA.